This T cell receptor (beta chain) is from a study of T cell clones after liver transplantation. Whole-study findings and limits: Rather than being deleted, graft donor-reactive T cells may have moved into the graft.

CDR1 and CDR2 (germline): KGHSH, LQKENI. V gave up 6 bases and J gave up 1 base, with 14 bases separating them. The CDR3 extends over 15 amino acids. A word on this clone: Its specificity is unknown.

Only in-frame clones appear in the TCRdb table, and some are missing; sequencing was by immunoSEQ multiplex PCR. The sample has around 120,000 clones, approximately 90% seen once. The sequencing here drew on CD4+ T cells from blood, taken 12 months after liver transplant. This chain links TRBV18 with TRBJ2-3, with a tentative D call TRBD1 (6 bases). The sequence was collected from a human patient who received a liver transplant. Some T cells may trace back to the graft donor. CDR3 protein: CASSPNAGGTDTQYF. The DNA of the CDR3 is TGTGCCAGCTCCCCCAATGCAGGGGGCACAGATACGCAGTATTTT.